What follows describes a single T cell receptor beta chain. Looked up from germline, CDR1 is SEHNR and CDR2 is FQNEAQ (reference sequence). The CDR3 covers 18 residues. J lost 1 base, V lost 6 bases, and 13 bases had no gene match. Assay: immunoSEQ multiplex PCR; the TCRdb copy retains only in-frame clones and omits some. This table holds 300,000 to 400,000 clones, 88% found once. Which cohort a participant joined came from the clinical history participants gave. This record comes from a study of blood T cell repertoires in COVID-19. This chain uses TRBV7-9 with TRBJ2-7; 12 bases are a match to TRBD2. The sequenced sample was PBMCs or T cells enriched from blood (not recorded which). This sequence was found in a woman between 18 and 29 years old who had recovered from COVID-19. Here the CDR3 reads CASRPKSLTSGGSYEQYF. CDR3 nucleotides: TGTGCCAGCAGGCCCAAATCCTTGACTAGCGGGGGTTCCTACGAGCAGTACTTC.